The clone carrying this T cell receptor (beta chain) came up once. Measured with immunoSEQ multiplex PCR; TCRdb has only the in-frame clones, and not every one. The profile covers around 150,000 clones, with 90% appearing a single time and under 4% taken by the ten largest. The CDR3 has 12 amino acids. With 4 bases clipped from V and 2 bases from J, the junction kept 1 base outside the gene matches. Germline values: CDR1 SQVTM, CDR2 ANQGSEA. The data were obtained in a study of T cell responses to AZD1222 COVID-19 vaccine. Specimen: peripheral blood, collected 28 days after the second AZD1222 dose. The chain combines TRBV29-1 with TRBJ2-5, with 7 positions matching TRBD1. This TCR was recovered from an adult who received the AZD1222 COVID-19 vaccine. Written as DNA, the CDR3 is TGCAGCGTTGCCAGGGGGCAAGAGACCCAGTACTTC. Protein product: CSVARGQETQYF.